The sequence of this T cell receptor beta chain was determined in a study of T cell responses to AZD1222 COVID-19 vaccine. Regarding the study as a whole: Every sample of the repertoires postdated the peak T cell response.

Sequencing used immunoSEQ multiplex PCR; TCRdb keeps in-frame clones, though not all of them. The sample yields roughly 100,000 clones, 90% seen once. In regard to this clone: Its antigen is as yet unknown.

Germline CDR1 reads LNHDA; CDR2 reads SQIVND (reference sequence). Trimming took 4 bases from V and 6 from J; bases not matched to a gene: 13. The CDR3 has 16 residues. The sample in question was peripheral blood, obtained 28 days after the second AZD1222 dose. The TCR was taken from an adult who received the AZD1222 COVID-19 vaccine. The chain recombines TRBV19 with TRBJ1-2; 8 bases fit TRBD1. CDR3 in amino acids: CASSTFFADREDGYTF. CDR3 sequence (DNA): TGTGCCAGTAGTACCTTTTTTGCGGACAGGGAGGATGGCTACACCTTC.